One sample yielded the 21 T cell receptor beta chains listed below, sequenced in a study of T cell responses to AZD1222 COVID-19 vaccine. Repertoires were generated with immunoSEQ multiplex PCR, while TCRdb's copy carries only in-frame clones and drops some. The sample lists about 74,000 clones; 86% were seen once. The input for sequencing was peripheral blood, taken on day 0 of AZD1222 vaccination. These receptors were taken from an adult in good health.

This chain connects TRBV6-5 to TRBJ1-6; 10 bases line up with TRBD1. The germline gives CDR1 MNHEY, CDR2 SVGAGI. With V trimmed by 0 bases and J by 9 bases, 2 bases remained unmatched. The CDR3 runs to 15 residues. CDR3 DNA sequence: TGTGCCAGCAGTTACTCCGGGACAGGGGCTTCACCCCTCCACTTT. Protein: CASSYSGTGASPLHF.

The chain carries TRBV25-1 and TRBJ1-6; maybe TRBD1 (6 bases). V was shortened by 6 bases and J by 9 bases, with 12 bases between the two germline ends. Germline CDR1 and CDR2: MGHDK and SYGVNS. The CDR3 is 13 residues long. The CDR3 bases are TGTGCCAGCAGCGCAGGGGCGGGTTCACCCCTCCACTTT. Translated: CASSAGAGSPLHF.

The CDR3 is CASSILGLNTEAFF. In DNA form, the CDR3 reads TGTGCCAGTAGTATTCTGGGTTTGAACACTGAAGCTTTCTTT. This chain connects TRBV19 to TRBJ1-1; D is undetermined. Trimming took off 3 bases at V and 0 bases at J, with 8 bases between the two ends. The CDR3 extends over 14 amino acids. CDR1 and CDR2 (germline): LNHDA, SQIVND (reference sequence).

This rearrangement joins TRBV7-2 to TRBJ2-1; D ambiguous. The CDR3 loop spans 14 amino acids. In germline, CDR1 is SGHTA, CDR2 FQGNSA. The V end was cut by 2 bases, the J end by 0 bases, with 5 bases between. As DNA, the CDR3 is TGTGCCAGCAGCTTATCCCACTCCTACAATGAGCAGTTCTTC. This gives the protein CASSLSHSYNEQFF.

The rearrangement links TRBV28 to TRBJ1-3; D is uncertain. The ends were cut back, 4 bases at V and 4 bases at J, with 8 bases in the middle. Looked up from germline, CDR1 is MDHEN and CDR2 is SYDVKM. The CDR3 length is 13 residues. The CDR3 bases are TGTGCCAGCAGTTCGCCGGGAGGAAACACCATATATTTT. It yields the protein CASSSPGGNTIYF.

V gene TRBV24-1 combines with J gene TRBJ1-2, with D unclear. The CDR3 has 14 amino acids. Trimming stripped 4 bases from V and 4 bases from J, with 12 bases between. The germline V gene has CDR1 KGHDR and CDR2 SFDVKD. In nucleotides, the CDR3 is TGTGCCACCAGTGACGCCCCAGATATCTATGGCTACACCTTC. This gives the protein CATSDAPDIYGYTF.

This chain uses TRBV11-1 with TRBJ2-5; 9 bases are a match to TRBD2. The CDR3 loop spans 15 amino acids. The germline V gene encodes CDR1 SGHAT and CDR2 FQDESV (reference sequence). The J segment lost 3 bases and the V segment lost 4 bases, leaving 6 bases of the junction unmatched. The CDR3 nucleotides read TGTGCCAGCAGCTCCCTAGCGGGATTAGAAGAGACCCAGTACTTC. This encodes CASSSLAGLEETQYF.

The rearrangement links TRBV5-6 to TRBJ1-6, with TRBD1 as a possible D gene (5 bases). The CDR3 length is 17 residues. The germline CDR1 and CDR2 sequences are SGHDT and YYEEEE. Trimming left V 0 bases short and J 0 bases short, with 10 bases between. The CDR3 here is CASSLAVRGSYNSPLHF. DNA of the CDR3: TGTGCCAGCAGCTTGGCCGTGAGGGGCTCCTATAATTCACCCCTCCACTTT.

The chain is built from TRBV4-3 and TRBJ2-2; 9 bases are shared with TRBD2. This CDR3 has 15 residues. CDR1 and CDR2 from the germline V gene are LGHNA and YSLEER. Trimming at V came to 4 bases and at J to 5 bases, leaving 5 bases not matched to a gene. Written as DNA, the CDR3 is TGCGCCAGCAGCCTGCGGGAGGGCAGGACCGGGGAGCTGTTTTTT. Its protein product is CASSLREGRTGELFF.

J is TRBJ2-7 and V is TRBV18, with 8 positions matching TRBD1. The CDR3 has 15 residues. V shed 8 bases, J shed 4 bases, and the junction held 13 bases outside the gene matches. CDR1 is KGHSH, CDR2 LQKENI, per germline. CDR3 sequence reads: CASTFRQGANYEQYF. In DNA form, the CDR3 reads TGTGCCAGCACATTTCGGCAGGGGGCCAATTACGAGCAGTACTTC. Combining the CDR3 with reference TRBV18 and TRBJ2-7 gives the whole variable domain NAGVMQNPRHLVRRRGQEARLRCSPMKGHSHVYWYRQLPEEGLKFMVYLQKENIIDESGMPKERFSAEFPKEGPSILRIQQVVRGDSAAYFCASTFRQGANYEQYFGPGTRLTVT.

This clone was counted only a few times. J is TRBJ1-5 and V is TRBV19; 7 bases are shared with TRBD1. The germline CDR1 and CDR2 sequences are LNHDA and SQIVND (reference sequence). CDR3 length equals 16 residues. V lost 3 bases and J lost 0; bases outside the gene matches: 5. CDR3 protein: CASSMGTVHSNQPQHF. The CDR3 nucleotides read TGTGCCAGTAGTATGGGGACAGTCCATAGCAATCAGCCCCAGCATTTT.

In its sample, this clone was seen a few times. V is TRBV19 and J is TRBJ2-1; 8 bases agree with TRBD2. The CDR3 extends over 13 amino acids. V was clipped by 9 bases and J by 8 bases; unmatched bases: 9. Germline lookup yields CDR1 LNHDA and CDR2 SQIVND (reference sequence). For the CDR3, the DNA is TGTGCCAGCGAGACCGGGACTAGGCATGAGCAGTTCTTC. The encoded protein is CASETGTRHEQFF.

Details on this clone: A much larger clone differs by one base, so this may be a read error. The chain is built from TRBV7-2 and TRBJ1-1; D gene unclear. This CDR3 comprises 12 residues. Deletions cut 2 bases from V and 0 bases from J, with 1 base between. Looked up from germline, CDR1 is SGHTA and CDR2 is FQGNSA. In nucleotides, the CDR3 is TGTGCCAGCAGCTTAATGAACACTGAAGCTTTCTTT. Its translation: CASSLMNTEAFF.

This chain links TRBV7-3 with TRBJ2-3, with 12 positions matching TRBD2. Germline CDR1 SGHTA, CDR2 FQGTGA. The CDR3 is made up of 20 amino acids. The ends lost 5 bases at V and 0 bases at J; junction bases unmatched: 15. CDR3 region: CASSPKGLAGLVSSTDTQYF. CDR3 DNA sequence: TGTGCCAGCAGCCCCAAGGGACTAGCGGGTCTAGTCTCTAGCACAGATACGCAGTATTTT.

V is TRBV6-5 and J is TRBJ2-7; D remains ambiguous. Germline assignment: CDR1 MNHEY and CDR2 SVGAGI. Trimming left V 0 bases short and J 5 bases short, with 17 bases between. This CDR3 region has 16 residues. The CDR3 loop reads CASSYSSSASFHEQYF. The CDR3 nucleotides are TGTGCCAGCAGTTACTCATCCAGTGCCTCCTTCCACGAGCAGTACTTC.

This rearrangement joins TRBV5-1 to TRBJ2-7; D perhaps matches TRBD2 (6 bases). Trimming left V 4 bases short and J 6 bases short, with 14 bases between. The CDR3 has 13 residues. Looked up from germline, CDR1 is SGHRS and CDR2 is YFSETQ. For the CDR3, the DNA is TGCGCCAGCAGCGGAGGGACGGCGGGCGAGCAGTACTTC. This codes for CASSGGTAGEQYF.

The rearrangement uses TRBV28 and TRBJ2-3; D gene uncertain. Trimming took off 2 bases at V and 4 bases at J, with 13 bases between the two ends. The CDR3 extends over 15 amino acids. CDR1 is MDHEN, CDR2 SYDVKM, per germline. CDR3: CASSLHGIWADTQYF. CDR3 DNA: TGTGCCAGCAGTTTACATGGGATCTGGGCAGATACGCAGTATTTT.

CDR3 coding DNA: TGTGCCAGCAGTTGGGGACAGGCCTCCTACGAGCAGTACTTC. Translating gives CASSWGQASYEQYF. This chain connects TRBV6-5 to TRBJ2-7, with 8 bases identical to TRBD1. Germline V CDR1 and CDR2: MNHEY, SVGAGI. The V and J ends lost 4 bases and 0 bases, in that order; junction bases with no gene match: 2. The CDR3 is 14 amino acids.

V usage is TRBV9 and J usage is TRBJ2-1; no clear D gene. Trimming pared 0 bases from V and 8 bases from J, leaving 21 bases between. CDR1 is SGDLS and CDR2 is YYNGEE in the germline V gene. CDR3 length: 17 amino acids. The CDR3 DNA sequence: TGTGCCAGCAGCGTAGCTACCGGGCCGGAGCCTCGTTATGAGCAGTTCTTC. This translates into CASSVATGPEPRYEQFF.

The chain is built from TRBV3-1 (or the pseudogene TRBV3-2) and TRBJ2-3; TRBD1 is a possible D gene (5 bases). The CDR3 loop spans 16 amino acids. The V gene's germline CDR1 is LGHDT and CDR2 YNNKEL (reference sequence). Deletions cut 0 bases from V and 2 bases from J, with 12 bases between. CDR3 protein: CASSQDPDRNTDTQYF. CDR3 bases: TGTGCCAGCAGCCAAGATCCTGACAGAAACACAGATACGCAGTATTTT.

The chain carries TRBV25-1 and TRBJ2-4; 7 bases are shared with TRBD2. Germline CDR1 MGHDK, CDR2 SYGVNS. V lost 3 bases, J lost 6 bases, and 5 bases stayed unmatched. The CDR3 length is 14 residues. CDR3 sequence (DNA): TGTGCCAGCAGTGATTATGGGGAGGGAAACATTCAGTACTTC. This encodes CASSDYGEGNIQYF.